This T cell receptor (beta chain) was documented in a study of blood T cell repertoires in COVID-19. How the authors handled the data: Scientists estimated how many nucleated cells there were by amplifying reference gene primers. Some clones are missing from TCRdb's copy, which holds only in-frame ones; the method was immunoSEQ multiplex PCR. That table is the source of V, J and clone size, and D and trimming were worked out from the DNA. The sample holds around 56,000 clones, around four fifths seen once. The sequence was collected from an older woman with acute or convalescent COVID-19. The specimen sequenced was peripheral blood.

CDR3 nucleotides: TGTGCCAGTAGTATAGACCGACTATACCAAGAGACCCAGTACTTC. Translation gives CASSIDRLYQETQYF. The J gene is TRBJ2-5, the V gene TRBV19, with D maybe TRBD2 (5 bases). V was cut by 0 bases and J by 0 bases, with 8 bases left in between. The CDR3 has 15 residues. Germline CDR1 and CDR2: LNHDA and SQIVND (reference sequence).